The next 28 T cell receptor beta chains were all read from a single sample in a study of molecular identifiers for immune sequencing clone quantification. TCRdb independently ran MiXCR on the PCR reads; one entry per CDR3 protein. Of fewer than 350,000 distinct CDR3 sequences listed, about 20% are singletons. The sample comprised naive CD8+ T cells from blood, with Jurkat cell RNA spiked in. The subset here: FACS-sorted CD8+CD4-CCR7+CD45RA+ naive T cells. These TCRs come from a human donor in good health. Some libraries in this study had Jurkat cell RNA spiked in.

This clonotype has a count of ten or more. The J gene is TRBJ2-3, the V gene TRBV14; D uncertain. V lost 3 bases and J 6 bases, leaving 7 bases between the germline ends. Germline CDR1 and CDR2: SGHDN and FVKESK. The CDR3 extends over 12 amino acids. The CDR3 coding sequence is TGTGCCAGCAGCCACGCGGAGGATACGCAGTATTTT. Protein sequence: CASSHAEDTQYF.

This CDR3 is CASSSYPAHTQYF. CDR3 bases: TGTGCCAGCAGTTCATACCCTGCCCATACGCAGTATTTT. The chain combines TRBV27 with TRBJ2-3; D is undetermined. Germline CDR1 is MNHEY and CDR2 is SMNVEV (reference sequence). This CDR3 region has 13 residues. V dropped 4 bases and J dropped 7 bases, with 12 bases sitting between them.

Many counts were recorded for this clonotype. This sequence joins TRBV7-2 and TRBJ1-3; unclear D gene. The V gene lost 1 base and the J gene lost 7 bases, with 14 bases spanning the gap. There are 15 residues in the CDR3. Per the germline V gene, CDR1 is SGHTA and CDR2 is FQGNSA. The CDR3 is CASSLESADGNTIYF. DNA of the CDR3: TGTGCCAGCAGCTTAGAGTCGGCAGATGGGAACACCATATATTTT.

This clonotype was observed at least ten times. This chain connects TRBV29-1 to TRBJ1-2, with a possible D match to TRBD1 (6 bases). This CDR3 is 16 amino acids long. V was shortened by 0 bases and J by 4 bases, with 18 bases between the two germline ends. CDR1 is SQVTM, CDR2 ANQGSEA, per germline. CDR3 in amino acids: CSVEDHTRGSLYGYTF. As DNA, the CDR3 is TGCAGCGTTGAAGACCACACCAGGGGTTCTCTCTATGGCTACACCTTC.

The chain uses TRBV29-1 and TRBJ2-2, with 8 bases matching TRBD2. The CDR3 is 14 residues long. The V gene end was trimmed by 3 bases and the J gene end by 6 bases; junction bases not matched to a gene: 6. CDR1 is SQVTM and CDR2 is ANQGSEA in the germline V gene. The DNA of the CDR3 is TGCAGCGTTGATGGGCGGGGGGCGTCCGGGGAGCTGTTTTTT. It encodes CSVDGRGASGELFF.

The chain recombines TRBV7-6 with TRBJ2-7; D might be TRBD1 (5 bases). The CDR3 spans 14 residues. Trimming pared 5 bases from V and 3 bases from J, leaving 14 bases between. Looked up from germline, CDR1 is SGHVS and CDR2 is FNYEAQ. The CDR3 DNA reads as TGTGCCAGCAGCACAGGAACAAGCTGCTACGAGCAGTACTTC. Translated, it gives CASSTGTSCYEQYF.

This clonotype was observed a few times. The chain carries TRBV6-5 and TRBJ1-4; 8 nucleotides line up with TRBD1. CDR1 and CDR2 (germline): MNHEY, SVGAGI. CDR3 length: 16 residues. CDR3 region: CATAKGRGRTNEKLFF. CDR3 nucleotide sequence: TGTGCTACAGCTAAGGGCAGGGGGCGAACTAATGAAAAACTGTTTTTT.

This clonotype was detected only a few times. V gene TRBV5-6 combines with J gene TRBJ2-1, with 11 bases matching TRBD1. CDR3 length equals 16 residues. In germline, CDR1 is SGHDT, CDR2 YYEEEE. J gave up 6 bases and V 6 bases, and 11 bases lay outside the gene matches. CDR3 coding DNA: TGTGCCAGCACCGCCCTAGGACAGGGGGCGGGCAATGAGCAGTTCTTC. It codes for CASTALGQGAGNEQFF.

There are many counts of this clonotype. V is TRBV5-6 and J is TRBJ1-5; no definite D call. The CDR3 sequence is 17 residues long. Trimming left V 4 bases short and J 4 bases short, with 21 bases between. CDR1 is SGHDT and CDR2 is YYEEEE in the germline V gene. CDR3 sequence reads: CASSLLVGLENNQPQHF. The CDR3 nucleotides are TGTGCCAGCAGCCTCCTCGTGGGCCTCGAAAATAATCAGCCCCAGCATTTT.

Comments on this clonotype: A much bigger clone sits one base away, suggesting this may be a read error. The rearrangement uses TRBV11-2 and TRBJ1-1; D remains ambiguous. The CDR3 consists of 15 residues. Trimming took 1 base from V and 11 from J, leaving 20 bases between them. Germline-derived CDR1 and CDR2 are SGHAT and FQNNGV. The CDR3 spells CASSLGARALYDAFF. CDR3 DNA: TGTGCCAGCAGCTTAGGCGCCCGGGCGCTTTATGATGCTTTCTTT. Looking up the rest from reference TRBV11-2 and TRBJ1-1 gives the full variable domain: EAGVAQSPRYKIIEKRQSVAFWCNPISGHATLYWYQQILGQGPKLLIQFQNNGVVDDSQLPKDRFSAERLKGVDSTLKIQPAKLEDSAVYLCASSLGARALYDAFFGQGTRLTVV.

To note about this clonotype: A much larger clone lies a single base off, so this may be a read error. This CDR3 fails to terminate in the conserved phenylalanine or tryptophan, so it likely reflects a read error. V is TRBV7-2 and J is TRBJ2-7; D ambiguous. The CDR3 is 12 amino acids. The germline gives CDR1 SGHTA, CDR2 FQGNSA. V was shortened by 7 bases and J by 5 bases, with 12 bases between the two germline ends. The CDR3 sequence is CASTLRENEQYI. The CDR3 bases are TGTGCCAGCACGCTTAGGGAAAACGAGCAGTACATC.

This clonotype occurred many times. V gene TRBV5-6 combines with J gene TRBJ2-2; 13 nucleotides match TRBD2. The CDR3 spans 21 residues. Germline assignment: CDR1 SGHDT and CDR2 YYEEEE. The V and J ends lost 1 base and 3 bases, in that order; junction bases with no gene match: 15. The CDR3 DNA is TGTGCCAGCAGCTTGATAAAACCAAAAGGGACTAGCGGGAAGTACACCGGGGAGCTGTTTTTT. Encoded protein: CASSLIKPKGTSGKYTGELFF.

This clonotype was observed at least ten times. The rearrangement joins TRBV6-5 to TRBJ2-6; D perhaps matches TRBD1 (5 bases). V was clipped by 6 bases and J by 1 base, with 10 bases between them. This CDR3 is 15 amino acids long. Germline CDR1 is MNHEY and CDR2 is SVGAGI. The CDR3 sequence: CASRLDSSGANVLTF. CDR3 in DNA: TGTGCCAGCAGATTAGACAGTTCTGGGGCCAACGTCCTGACTTTC.

The chain carries TRBV27 and TRBJ2-3; perhaps TRBD2 as D (6 bases). CDR1 MNHEY and CDR2 SMNVEV come from the germline V gene (reference sequence). V was cut by 2 bases and J by 2 bases, with 20 bases left in between. This CDR3 comprises 18 residues. The chain's CDR3 is CASSLLGVERASTDTQYF. The CDR3 DNA sequence: TGTGCCAGCAGTTTACTGGGCGTTGAGCGGGCCTCCACAGATACGCAGTATTTT.

This clonotype has a count of ten or more. The chain recombines TRBV5-1 with TRBJ2-7, with D possibly called TRBD1 or TRBD2 (5 bases each). Trimming pared 4 bases from V and 3 bases from J, leaving 11 bases between. Germline lookup yields CDR1 SGHRS and CDR2 YFSETQ. CDR3 length: 13 residues. The CDR3 DNA follows: TGCGCCAGCAGCGTCGGGACCGACTACGAGCAGTACTTC. This gives the protein CASSVGTDYEQYF.

This clonotype has a count of ten or more. The CDR3 spells CSASNRVGYEQYF. CDR3 in DNA: TGCAGTGCTAGTAACAGGGTGGGTTACGAGCAGTACTTC. The rearrangement links TRBV20-1 to TRBJ2-7; D might be TRBD1 (6 bases). The germline V and J ends were trimmed by 3 bases and 4 bases, with 13 bases remaining between them. The CDR3 length is 13 residues. Germline CDR1 reads DFQATT; CDR2 reads SNEGSKA (reference sequence).

This clonotype was seen at least ten times. The chain recombines TRBV23-1 with TRBJ1-6; unclear D gene. TRBV23-1 is flagged as an ORF with uncertain function. V lost 3 bases and J lost 1, with 7 bases in between. The CDR3 is 15 amino acids. The CDR3 bases are TGCGCCAGCAGTCAGAGAGAATCCTATAATTCACCCCTCCACTTT. It translates to CASSQRESYNSPLHF.

To note about this clonotype: A read error is possible here, since a much larger clone lies one base away. The chain joins TRBV18 to TRBJ1-5, with no clear D. Trimming took 5 bases from V and 5 from J, leaving 10 bases between them. Germline loops: CDR1 KGHSH, CDR2 LQKENI. The CDR3 covers 13 residues. The CDR3 sequence: CASSIRADQPQHF. CDR3 coding DNA: TGTGCCAGCTCAATCCGGGCCGATCAGCCCCAGCATTTT.

The chain joins TRBV5-6 to TRBJ2-7; no definite D call. This CDR3 is 13 amino acids long. In germline, CDR1 is SGHDT, CDR2 YYEEEE. V lost 0 bases and J lost 2, with 6 bases in between. CDR3 sequence reads: CASSLVRPYEQYF. The DNA of the CDR3 is TGTGCCAGCAGCTTGGTTCGGCCCTACGAGCAGTACTTC.

This clonotype showed up just a few times. The CDR3 DNA reads as TGTGCCAGTTGCAAGGACAGGGGCCACGAGCAGTACTTC. This encodes CASCKDRGHEQYF. The genes are TRBV19 and TRBJ2-7, with 9 bases identical to TRBD1. With V trimmed by 8 bases and J by 5 bases, 7 bases remained unmatched. The CDR3 consists of 13 residues. Per the germline V gene, CDR1 is LNHDA and CDR2 is SQIVND (reference sequence).

In this sample, this clonotype turned up a few times. CDR3 sequence reads: CATSDALTDQPQHF. CDR3 sequence (DNA): TGTGCCACCAGTGATGCATTAACCGATCAGCCCCAGCATTTT. The chain employs TRBV24-1 and TRBJ1-5; D ambiguous. The V end lost 3 bases, the J end lost 5 bases, and 10 bases lay between the germline ends. Per germline, CDR1 KGHDR and CDR2 SFDVKD. CDR3 length: 14 residues.

The V gene is TRBV28, the J gene TRBJ2-7; weak D call: TRBD2 (7 bases). V lost 6 bases to trimming and J lost 4 bases, with 25 bases between them. The germline V gene encodes CDR1 MDHEN and CDR2 SYDVKM. This CDR3 has 17 amino acids. The CDR3 region is CASSPWGGLRGSYEQYF. CDR3 sequence (DNA): TGTGCCAGCAGCCCTTGGGGGGGGCTAAGAGGATCTTACGAGCAGTACTTC.

This clonotype has ten or more counts. DNA of the CDR3: TGTGCCAGCAGCTCGGGGACAGCCCCGGAGACCCAGTACTTC. Its translation is CASSSGTAPETQYF. The rearrangement uses TRBV7-9 and TRBJ2-5; TRBD1 matches 7 bases. The CDR3 is made up of 14 amino acids. Losses at the gene ends were 4 bases for V and 5 bases for J; bases not matched to a gene: 7. CDR1 is SEHNR and CDR2 is FQNEAQ in the germline V gene (reference sequence).

About this clonotype: This may arise from a read error, as a much more abundant clone is one base away. The rearrangement joins TRBV5-3 to TRBJ2-1, with D possibly being TRBD2 (5 bases). TRBV5-3 is recorded as an ORF, its role being uncertain. The V end lost 8 bases, the J end lost 4 bases, and 22 bases lay between the germline ends. This CDR3 spans 16 amino acids. In DNA form, the CDR3 reads TGTGCCAGCAGCCCCGAGATCGGACTTTGTTACAATGAGCAGTTCTTC. Translated: CASSPEIGLCYNEQFF.

The chain couples TRBV4-3 to TRBJ2-7; TRBD2 matches 13 bases. The V and J ends lost 1 base and 7 bases, in that order; junction bases with no gene match: 13. CDR3 length: 18 residues. Germline V gives CDR1 LGHNA, CDR2 YSLEER. CDR3 loop: CASSQAPNLGLAGVEQYF. For the CDR3, the DNA is TGCGCCAGCAGCCAAGCCCCAAACCTAGGACTAGCGGGAGTTGAGCAGTACTTC.

This clonotype was counted only a few times. This chain links TRBV12-3 or TRBV12-4 with TRBJ2-7, with 10 bases that match TRBD1. The CDR3 spans 14 residues. The trim removed 6 bases at V and 5 bases at J, leaving 7 bases unmatched. CDR3 DNA: TGTGCCAGCAGAGGACAGGGGGAAATGGACGAGCAGTACTTC. It is translated as CASRGQGEMDEQYF.

Regarding this clonotype: A much more abundant neighbour one base away suggests this may be a read error. The chain couples TRBV5-1 to TRBJ1-2; 7 nucleotides match TRBD1. In germline, CDR1 is SGHRS, CDR2 YFSETQ. V gave up 4 bases and J gave up 7 bases; unmatched junction bases: 13. This CDR3 comprises 15 residues. The CDR3 loop reads CASSPTPRGPVGYTF. CDR3 nucleotide sequence: TGCGCCAGCAGCCCTACTCCGAGGGGGCCTGTTGGCTACACCTTC.

As concerns this clonotype: A much bigger clone sits one base away, suggesting this may be a read error. The V gene is TRBV4-3, the J gene TRBJ2-7; 8 bases agree with TRBD2. The V and J ends lost 8 bases and 5 bases, in that order; junction bases with no gene match: 14. This CDR3 has 15 residues. Per germline, CDR1 LGHNA and CDR2 YSLEER. The CDR3 DNA is TGCGCCAGCGGCCTCACGAGCGGGGGTACCGACGAGCAGTACTTC. This codes for CASGLTSGGTDEQYF.